The 14 T cell receptor beta chains below come from one sample, sequenced in a study of T cell repertoires in cytomegalovirus infection. TCRdb used MiXCR to reprocess the reads, holding one entry per CDR3 protein. The sample yields roughly 190,000 distinct CDR3 sequences, roughly 9.8% seen once. Sequencing was performed on PBMCs. The origin of the receptors is a human donor in good health (CMV status not recorded). Some clones in this sample may be carry-over from other donors' samples.

The V call is TRBV7-2, the J call TRBJ2-5, with 11 nucleotides matching TRBD1. The junction had 7 bases not matched to a gene; V was cut back by 5 bases and J by 5 bases. This CDR3 is built from 15 residues. Germline V lookup: CDR1 SGHTA, CDR2 FQGNSA. CDR3 region: CASSPRTGGGETQYF. The CDR3 nucleotides are TGTGCCAGCAGCCCAAGGACAGGGGGCGGTGAGACCCAGTACTTC.

This clonotype was observed at least ten times. The chain is built from TRBV7-2 and TRBJ2-1; no clear D. CDR3 length: 15 residues. Germline V gene data show CDR1 as SGHTA and CDR2 as FQGNSA. With 5 bases removed from V and 0 bases from J, the gap between germline ends came to 11 bases. CDR3 residues: CASSPGIDSYNEQFF. Here the CDR3 DNA reads TGTGCCAGCAGCCCTGGGATAGACTCCTACAATGAGCAGTTCTTC.

This clonotype has just a few counts. The junction differs from germline at one of its ends, possibly a read error. The rearrangement uses TRBV7-9 and TRBJ2-1, with 7 positions matching TRBD2. From germline, CDR1 is SEHNR and CDR2 FQNEAQ (reference sequence). The CDR3 spans 8 residues. CDR3 bases: TGTGCCAGCAATCTAGCGGAATTC. Translation: CASNLAEF.

In this sample, this clonotype turned up many times. CDR3 coding DNA: TGTGCCAGCGTACCGGACAGGGGGTTGAATCAGCCCCAGCATTTT. Its protein is CASVPDRGLNQPQHF. The chain employs TRBV7-9 and TRBJ1-5; 10 nucleotides agree with TRBD1. V dropped 8 bases and J dropped 4; count of bases not matched to a gene: 8. The CDR3 has 15 amino acids. The germline gives CDR1 SEHNR, CDR2 FQNEAQ (reference sequence). The full variable domain, with the rest looked up from reference TRBV7-9 and TRBJ1-5, is DTGVSQNPRHKITKRGQNVTFRCDPISEHNRLYWYRQTLGQGPEFLTYFQNEAQLEKSRLLSDRFSAERPKGSFSTLEIQRTEQGDSAMYLCASVPDRGLNQPQHFGDGTRLSIL.

This clonotype was detected ten times or more. The chain links TRBV7-8 to TRBJ2-7, with D hard to call. V was clipped by 0 bases and J by 10 bases, with 10 bases between them. CDR3 length: 12 residues. Germline V lookup: CDR1 SGHVS, CDR2 FQNEAQ. CDR3 sequence (DNA): TGTGCCAGCAGCTTAGCTGATAGGGTTCAGTACTTC. Residues: CASSLADRVQYF. The full variable domain, completed using reference TRBV7-8 and TRBJ2-7, is GAGVSQSPRYKVAKRGQDVALRCDPISGHVSLFWYQQALGQGPEFLTYFQNEAQLDKSGLPSDRFFAERPEGSVSTLKIQRTQQEDSAVYLCASSLADRVQYFGPGTRLTVT.

This clonotype was found many times. The chain links TRBV30 to TRBJ1-6; 8 bases are shared with TRBD1. The CDR3 extends over 15 amino acids. Germline assignment: CDR1 GTSNPN and CDR2 SVGIG (reference sequence). J lost 5 bases, V lost 4 bases, and 7 bases had no gene match. The CDR3 loop is CAWIRGTGDNSPLHF. The DNA of the CDR3 is TGTGCCTGGATTCGTGGGACAGGAGATAATTCACCCCTCCACTTT.

This clonotype appeared many times. The gene calls are TRBV28 and TRBJ2-1; D remains unclear. Germline V gene sequence: CDR1 MDHEN, CDR2 SYDVKM. CDR3 size: 15 residues. V lost 6 bases, J lost 0 bases, and 12 bases lay in between. The CDR3 bases are TGTGCCAGCAGCCCAGACTTCAGCTCCTACAATGAGCAGTTCTTC. Translation gives CASSPDFSSYNEQFF.

In its sample, this clonotype was seen many times. This sequence joins TRBV20-1 and TRBJ2-3, with D possibly TRBD1 on 6 matching bases. The germline V gene encodes CDR1 DFQATT and CDR2 SNEGSKA (reference sequence). V was cut by 0 bases and J by 3 bases, with 13 bases left in between. The CDR3 loop spans 15 amino acids. The CDR3: CSARDWQGGTDTQYF. CDR3 coding DNA: TGCAGTGCTAGAGATTGGCAAGGGGGAACAGATACGCAGTATTTT.

The chain uses TRBV28 and TRBJ1-6, with D possibly TRBD1 on 6 matching bases. Germline V CDR1 and CDR2: MDHEN, SYDVKM. The length of the CDR3 is 15 residues. With 8 bases removed from V and 10 bases from J, the gap between germline ends came to 21 bases. The CDR3, as DNA: TGTGCCAGCCGACCCCAGGGGCCGACGAGGTCACCCCTCCACTTT. This codes for CASRPQGPTRSPLHF.

This clonotype came up many times. This chain links TRBV7-2 with TRBJ2-3, with a possible D match to TRBD2 (7 bases). The CDR3 length is 15 residues. The V gene lost 1 base and the J gene lost 3 bases, with 11 bases spanning the gap. In germline, CDR1 is SGHTA, CDR2 FQGNSA. For the CDR3, the DNA is TGTGCCAGCAGCTTAGTGGGGGGGCGAACAGATACGCAGTATTTT. Amino acids: CASSLVGGRTDTQYF.

A note on this clonotype: This may stem from a read error, because a much larger clone lies one nucleotide away. V is TRBV11-2 and J is TRBJ2-1; D is uncertain. Trimming took 6 bases from V and 6 from J, leaving 6 bases between them. The CDR3 length is 11 residues. Germline CDR1 reads SGHAT; CDR2 reads FQNNGV. The CDR3 reads CASSPFNEQFF. The CDR3 coding sequence is TGTGCCAGCAGTCCTTTCAATGAGCAGTTCTTC.

This clonotype showed up many times. This chain links TRBV7-2 with TRBJ2-1, with TRBD1 identical over 8 bases. Germline trimming cut 5 bases from V and 8 bases from J; bases unmatched to any gene: 20. Germline V CDR1 and CDR2: SGHTA, FQGNSA. The CDR3 is 18 amino acids. CDR3 sequence: CASSAGRGLGQGSDEQFF. As DNA, the CDR3 is TGTGCCAGCAGCGCCGGTAGGGGCCTAGGACAGGGAAGCGATGAGCAGTTCTTC.

This clonotype was detected ten times or more. V is TRBV12-3 or TRBV12-4 and J is TRBJ2-6; the D gene is possibly TRBD2 (5 bases). Trimming took off 5 bases at V and 0 bases at J, with 17 bases between the two ends. This CDR3 comprises 18 residues. The CDR3 region has the DNA TGTGCCAGCAGTCCCTGGGAAGGGAGAAGCTCTGGGGCCAACGTCCTGACTTTC. Translating it yields CASSPWEGRSSGANVLTF.

Many counts were recorded for this clonotype. J is TRBJ1-5 and V is TRBV27; tentative D call: TRBD1 (6 bases). Trimming removed 6 bases at V and 4 bases at J, with 13 bases between. Germline-derived CDR1 and CDR2 are MNHEY and SMNVEV (reference sequence). The CDR3 runs 14 residues. The CDR3 is CASRGEGGNQPQHF. CDR3 DNA sequence: TGTGCCAGCAGGGGGGAGGGGGGGAATCAGCCCCAGCATTTT.